The text below deals with one T cell receptor (beta chain). What it binds is unknown. Sequence at one end of the junction differs from germline and may be a read error. Without any cell sorting, about 19-31 mg of bulk tissue yielded co-extracted RNA and DNA. This entry belongs to a study of tumor-infiltrating lymphocytes in primary liver carcinoma. Study summary: Each sample had roughly 3.5 to 8 million productive TCRbeta reads regardless of tissue type.

CDR3 length: 17 residues. Germline V gene sequence: CDR1 MNHNS, CDR2 SASEGT. Production of TCR beta cDNA used around 0.45 ug total RNA together with a constant-region primer. ARM-PCR, slightly modified, supplied the TCR beta libraries through three nested multiplex PCR rounds. In the first two PCR rounds, TRBV1-TRBV30 forward primers were paired with a C-beta reverse primer, and each round lasted about 9 cycles. Each CDR3 protein is one row after TCRdb ran MiXCR on the multiplex PCR reads. This sample has 30,000 to 40,000 distinct CDR3 sequences; roughly 69% occur once, and the top ten carry roughly 15%. Study-wide results and limits: Blood's top-250-clone fraction was significantly lower than that of tumors (p = 0.039). Lesser overlap characterized tumor-adjacent and tumor-blood pairs relative to tumor region pairs.

This clonotype originated in a middle-aged man with primary liver carcinoma and hepatitis B virus infection. The sample was liver tumor tissue from sampling region 4. Subset denoted: tumor region T4, right-lateral pole. The chain recombines TRBV6-1 with TRBJ1-1; D unclear. CDR3 bases: TGTGCCAGCAGTGAAGGTGAAGGGCGGAGGACTAACACTGGAGCTTTCTTT. Its translation: CASSEGEGRRTNTGAFF.